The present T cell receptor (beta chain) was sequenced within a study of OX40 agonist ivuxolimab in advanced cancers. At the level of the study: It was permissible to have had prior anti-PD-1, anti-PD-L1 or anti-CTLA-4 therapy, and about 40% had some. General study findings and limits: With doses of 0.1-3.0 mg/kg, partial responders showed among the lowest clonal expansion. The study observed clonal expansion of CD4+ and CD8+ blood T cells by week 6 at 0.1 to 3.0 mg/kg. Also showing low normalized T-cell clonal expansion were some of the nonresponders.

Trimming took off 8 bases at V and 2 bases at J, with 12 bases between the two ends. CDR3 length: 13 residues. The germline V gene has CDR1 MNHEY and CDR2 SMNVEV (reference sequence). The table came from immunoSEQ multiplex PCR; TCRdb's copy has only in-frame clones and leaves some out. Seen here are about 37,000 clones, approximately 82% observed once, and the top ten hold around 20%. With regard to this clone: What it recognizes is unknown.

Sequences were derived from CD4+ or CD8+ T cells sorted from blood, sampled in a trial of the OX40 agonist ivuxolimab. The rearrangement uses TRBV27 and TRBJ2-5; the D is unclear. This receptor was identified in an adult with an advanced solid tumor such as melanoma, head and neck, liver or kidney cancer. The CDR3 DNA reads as TGTGCCAGCGGCCGACACCAACAAGAGACCCAGTACTTC. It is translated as CASGRHQQETQYF.